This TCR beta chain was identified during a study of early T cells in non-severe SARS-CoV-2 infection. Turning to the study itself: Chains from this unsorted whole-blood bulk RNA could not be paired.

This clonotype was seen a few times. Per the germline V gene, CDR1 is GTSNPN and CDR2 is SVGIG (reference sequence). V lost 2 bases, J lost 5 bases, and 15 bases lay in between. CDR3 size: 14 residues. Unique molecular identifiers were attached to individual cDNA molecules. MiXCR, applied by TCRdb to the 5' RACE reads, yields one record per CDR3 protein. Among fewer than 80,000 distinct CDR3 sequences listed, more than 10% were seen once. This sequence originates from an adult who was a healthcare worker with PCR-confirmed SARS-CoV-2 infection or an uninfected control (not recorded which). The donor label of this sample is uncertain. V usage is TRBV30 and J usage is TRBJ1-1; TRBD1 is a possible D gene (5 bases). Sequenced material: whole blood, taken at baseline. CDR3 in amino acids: CAWSQGPLGTEAFF. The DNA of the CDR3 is TGTGCCTGGAGTCAGGGCCCCTTGGGGACTGAAGCTTTCTTT.